This is a list of T cell receptor beta chains from one sample in a study of cytomegalovirus exposure and HLA in healthy donors. Clones were sequenced by immunoSEQ multiplex PCR, and TCRdb holds only the in-frame ones, with some missing. The sample lists around 94,000 clones; 70% to 80% were seen once. Sequenced sample: PBMCs. Source of these receptors: a woman in her sixties in good health and CMV-seropositive. The CDR3 runs from the conserved cysteine through the conserved F or W. Expanded clones are given a class, and other clones once, few, many or no size at all.

V gene	J gene	clone size	CDR3 protein
TRBV5-6	TRBJ2-1	-	CASSLIRGGNEQFF
TRBV14	TRBJ2-1	-	CASSQSSLAGEQFF
TRBV6-5	TRBJ1-2	-	CASRATGSDGYTF
TRBV7-3	TRBJ1-1	-	CASSLTGNTEAFF
TRBV15	TRBJ2-1	-	CATSREIAGEAYNEQFF
TRBV5-1	TRBJ1-1	once	CASSARQGASTEAFF
TRBV18	TRBJ2-3	-	CASSLGSGASDTQYF
TRBV25-1	TRBJ1-5	-	CASSSRDRGPQHF
TRBV6-5	TRBJ2-2	-	CASSYGWTGVIGELFF
TRBV28	TRBJ1-5	-	CASGQGRKPQHF
TRBV15	TRBJ2-7	-	CATSTGDSSYEQYF
TRBV7-2	TRBJ2-1	-	CASSSLAGGDNEQFF
TRBV16	TRBJ1-4	-	CASSQSTVADEKLFF
TRBV27	TRBJ2-7	-	CASRRSAGVGEQYF